The rows below give T cell receptor beta chains drawn from one sample of a study of shared clonotypes between healthy human individuals. This table comes from immunoSEQ multiplex PCR, and its TCRdb copy is limited to in-frame clones, with some not included. The data show about 2 million clones, over 85% seen once. Material: naive CD8+ T cells sorted from blood. Receptor source: a man between 18 and 29 years old in good health. The CDR3 runs from the conserved cysteine through the conserved F or W.

j_gene: TRBJ1-1; v_gene: TRBV27; CDR3aa: CASSPGPGYNTEAFF
j_gene: TRBJ2-3; v_gene: TRBV7-2; CDR3aa: CASSLAKSTLRETQYF
j_gene: TRBJ2-7; v_gene: TRBV7-9; CDR3aa: CAIGRTDRYEQYF
j_gene: TRBJ2-7; v_gene: TRBV25-1; CDR3aa: CASSESGRGNEQYF
j_gene: TRBJ2-3; v_gene: TRBV6-1; CDR3aa: CASSGIAEPSTDTQYF
j_gene: TRBJ1-2; v_gene: TRBV13; CDR3aa: CASSLGLLGGYTF
j_gene: TRBJ2-5; v_gene: TRBV7-9; CDR3aa: CASSLGPSGRGRQETQYF
j_gene: TRBJ2-2; v_gene: TRBV9; CDR3aa: CASSVLLNTGELFF
j_gene: TRBJ2-7; v_gene: TRBV28; CDR3aa: CASSFRGGFYEQYF
j_gene: TRBJ2-3; v_gene: TRBV15; CDR3aa: CATKGGRGGTDTQYF
j_gene: TRBJ2-7; v_gene: TRBV27; CDR3aa: CASSLTGSDYEQYF
j_gene: TRBJ1-1; v_gene: TRBV5-6; CDR3aa: CASSWDRLNTEAFF
j_gene: TRBJ1-3; v_gene: TRBV7-2; CDR3aa: CASSLGPGQGRGNTIYF
j_gene: TRBJ2-1; v_gene: TRBV7-2; CDR3aa: CASDSGGYNEQFF
j_gene: TRBJ1-1; v_gene: TRBV29-1; CDR3aa: CSGYRDGNTEAFF
j_gene: TRBJ2-1; v_gene: TRBV5-1; CDR3aa: CASSLVQGVYNEQFF
j_gene: TRBJ2-7; v_gene: TRBV7-2; CDR3aa: CASSFFLSLSEQYF
j_gene: TRBJ1-1; v_gene: TRBV11-2; CDR3aa: CASSLNGQHTEAFF
j_gene: TRBJ1-6; v_gene: TRBV13; CDR3aa: CASSLGGIGSPLHF
j_gene: TRBJ1-2; v_gene: TRBV4-1; CDR3aa: CASSQTDRGYGYTF
j_gene: TRBJ2-5; v_gene: TRBV6-6; CDR3aa: CASSPRTAQETQYF
j_gene: TRBJ2-1; v_gene: TRBV7-9; CDR3aa: CASSLSAGGDDEQFF
j_gene: TRBJ2-1; v_gene: TRBV5-4; CDR3aa: CASSYQGANEQFF
j_gene: TRBJ2-7; v_gene: TRBV7-2; CDR3aa: CASSHFGTGGEQYF
j_gene: TRBJ2-1; v_gene: TRBV7-8; CDR3aa: CASSQTGGPYNEQFF
j_gene: TRBJ2-7; v_gene: TRBV4-1; CDR3aa: CASSLQAGTQVYEQYF
j_gene: TRBJ1-2; v_gene: TRBV10-3; CDR3aa: CAISESGTGGYGYTF
j_gene: TRBJ2-2; v_gene: TRBV4-1; CDR3aa: CASSQASSGGVITGELFF
j_gene: TRBJ2-3; v_gene: TRBV5-1; CDR3aa: CASSFSDRVLTDTQYF
j_gene: TRBJ2-1; v_gene: TRBV7-9; CDR3aa: CASSLDTGLGYNEQFF
j_gene: TRBJ1-3; v_gene: TRBV5-6; CDR3aa: CASSFLGNTIYF
j_gene: TRBJ1-2; v_gene: TRBV5-1; CDR3aa: CASSLQGSETSGNYGYTF
j_gene: TRBJ1-4; v_gene: TRBV7-9; CDR3aa: CASTRDRRNEKLFF
j_gene: TRBJ1-1; v_gene: TRBV6-6; CDR3aa: CASSYLGGMNTEAFF
j_gene: TRBJ1-2; v_gene: TRBV7-2; CDR3aa: CASNDGGIYGYTF